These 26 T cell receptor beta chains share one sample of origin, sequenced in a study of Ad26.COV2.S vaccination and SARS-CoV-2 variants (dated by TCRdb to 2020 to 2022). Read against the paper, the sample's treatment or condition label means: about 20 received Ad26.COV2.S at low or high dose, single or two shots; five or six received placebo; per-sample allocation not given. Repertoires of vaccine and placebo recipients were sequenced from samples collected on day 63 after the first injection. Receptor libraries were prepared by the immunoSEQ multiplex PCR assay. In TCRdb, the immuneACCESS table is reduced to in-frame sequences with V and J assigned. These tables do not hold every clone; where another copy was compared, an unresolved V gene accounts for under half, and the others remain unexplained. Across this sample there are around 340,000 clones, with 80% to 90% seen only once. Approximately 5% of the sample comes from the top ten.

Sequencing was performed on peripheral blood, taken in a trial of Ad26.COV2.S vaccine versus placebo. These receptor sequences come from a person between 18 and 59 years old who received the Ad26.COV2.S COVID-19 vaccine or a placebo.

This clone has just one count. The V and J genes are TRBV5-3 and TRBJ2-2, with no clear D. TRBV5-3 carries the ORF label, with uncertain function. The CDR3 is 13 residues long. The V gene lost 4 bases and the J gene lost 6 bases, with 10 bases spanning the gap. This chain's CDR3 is CARSVWESGELFF. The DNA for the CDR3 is TGTGCCAGAAGCGTCTGGGAATCCGGGGAGCTGTTTTTT.

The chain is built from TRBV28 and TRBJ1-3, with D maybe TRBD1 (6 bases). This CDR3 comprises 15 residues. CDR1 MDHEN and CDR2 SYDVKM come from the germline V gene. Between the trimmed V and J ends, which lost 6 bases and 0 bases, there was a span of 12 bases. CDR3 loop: CASRLQGISGNTIYF. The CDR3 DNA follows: TGTGCCAGCAGGCTACAGGGTATCTCTGGAAACACCATATATTTT. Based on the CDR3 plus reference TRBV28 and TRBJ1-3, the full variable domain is DVKVTQSSRYLVKRTGEKVFLECVQDMDHENMFWYRQDPGLGLRLIYFSYDVKMKEKGDIPEGYSVSREKKERFSLILESASTNQTSMYLCASRLQGISGNTIYFGEGSWLTVV.

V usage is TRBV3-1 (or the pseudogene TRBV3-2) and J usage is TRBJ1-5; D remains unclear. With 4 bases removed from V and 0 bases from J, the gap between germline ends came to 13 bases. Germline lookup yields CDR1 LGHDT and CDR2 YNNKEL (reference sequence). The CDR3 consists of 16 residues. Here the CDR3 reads CASSLRGLSSNQPQHF. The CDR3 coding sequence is TGTGCCAGCAGCCTAAGAGGGTTGAGTAGCAATCAGCCCCAGCATTTT.

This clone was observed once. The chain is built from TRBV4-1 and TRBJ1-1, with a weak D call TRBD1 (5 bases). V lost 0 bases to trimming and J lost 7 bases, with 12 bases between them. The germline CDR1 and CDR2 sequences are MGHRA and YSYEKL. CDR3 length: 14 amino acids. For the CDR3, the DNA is TGCGCCAGCAGCCAAGATTCCGGGGACGGTGAAGCTTTCTTT. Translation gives CASSQDSGDGEAFF.

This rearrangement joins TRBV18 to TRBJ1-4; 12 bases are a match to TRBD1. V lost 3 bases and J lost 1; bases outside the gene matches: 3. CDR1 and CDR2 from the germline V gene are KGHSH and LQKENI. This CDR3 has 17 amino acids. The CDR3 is CASSPGQGALTNEKLFF. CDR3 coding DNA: TGTGCCAGCTCACCGGGACAGGGGGCTTTAACTAATGAAAAACTGTTTTTT.

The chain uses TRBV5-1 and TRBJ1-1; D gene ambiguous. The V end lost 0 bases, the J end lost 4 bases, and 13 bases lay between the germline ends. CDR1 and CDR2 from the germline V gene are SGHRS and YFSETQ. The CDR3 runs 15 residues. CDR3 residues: CASSLGTGVGTEAFF. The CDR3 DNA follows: TGCGCCAGCAGCTTGGGGACCGGAGTGGGCACTGAAGCTTTCTTT.

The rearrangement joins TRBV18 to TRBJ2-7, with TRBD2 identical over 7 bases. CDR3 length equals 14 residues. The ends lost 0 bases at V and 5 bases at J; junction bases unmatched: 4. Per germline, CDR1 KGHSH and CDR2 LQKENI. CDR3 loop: CASSPPGSGNEQYF. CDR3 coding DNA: TGTGCCAGCTCACCACCAGGAAGCGGGAACGAGCAGTACTTC.

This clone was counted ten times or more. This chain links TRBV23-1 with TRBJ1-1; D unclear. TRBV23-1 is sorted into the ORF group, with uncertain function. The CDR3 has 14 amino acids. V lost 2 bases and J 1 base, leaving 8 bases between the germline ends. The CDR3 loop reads CASSQPYTNTEAFF. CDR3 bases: TGCGCCAGCAGTCAACCGTACACGAACACTGAAGCTTTCTTT.

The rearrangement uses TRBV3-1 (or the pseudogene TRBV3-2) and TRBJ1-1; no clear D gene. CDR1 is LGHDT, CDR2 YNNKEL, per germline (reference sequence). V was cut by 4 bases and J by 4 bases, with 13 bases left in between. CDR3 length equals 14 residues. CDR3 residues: CASSRNRGSTEAFF. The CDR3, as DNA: TGTGCCAGCAGCCGCAATCGGGGATCCACTGAAGCTTTCTTT.

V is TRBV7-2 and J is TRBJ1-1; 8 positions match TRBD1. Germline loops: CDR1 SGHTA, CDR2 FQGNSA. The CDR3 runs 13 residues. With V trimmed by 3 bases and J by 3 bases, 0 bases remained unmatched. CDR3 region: CASSLTGDTEAFF. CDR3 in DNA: TGTGCCAGCAGCTTGACAGGGGACACTGAAGCTTTCTTT.

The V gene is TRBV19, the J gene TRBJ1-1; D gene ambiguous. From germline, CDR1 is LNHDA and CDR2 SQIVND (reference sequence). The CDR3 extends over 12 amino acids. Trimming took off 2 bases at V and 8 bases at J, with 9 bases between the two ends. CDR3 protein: CASSIYESEAFF. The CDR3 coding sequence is TGTGCCAGTAGTATATATGAGTCAGAAGCTTTCTTT.

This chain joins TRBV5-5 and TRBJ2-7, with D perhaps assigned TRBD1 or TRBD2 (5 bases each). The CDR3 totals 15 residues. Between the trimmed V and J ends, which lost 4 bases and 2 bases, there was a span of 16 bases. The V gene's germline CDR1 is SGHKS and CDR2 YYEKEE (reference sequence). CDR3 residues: CASSVGAAPPYEQYF. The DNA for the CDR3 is TGTGCCAGCAGCGTCGGGGCTGCCCCCCCCTACGAGCAGTACTTC. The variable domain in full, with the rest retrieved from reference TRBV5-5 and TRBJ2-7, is DAGVTQSPTHLIKTRGQQVTLRCSPISGHKSVSWYQQVLGQGPQFIFQYYEKEERGRGNFPDRFSARQFPNYSSELNVNALLLGDSALYLCASSVGAAPPYEQYFGPGTRLTVT.

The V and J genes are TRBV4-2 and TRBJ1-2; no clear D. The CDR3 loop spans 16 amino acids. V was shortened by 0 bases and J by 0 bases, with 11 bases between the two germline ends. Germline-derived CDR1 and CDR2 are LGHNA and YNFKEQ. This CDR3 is CASSQEYRRTNYGYTF. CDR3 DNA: TGTGCCAGCAGCCAAGAGTATCGACGGACTAACTATGGCTACACCTTC.

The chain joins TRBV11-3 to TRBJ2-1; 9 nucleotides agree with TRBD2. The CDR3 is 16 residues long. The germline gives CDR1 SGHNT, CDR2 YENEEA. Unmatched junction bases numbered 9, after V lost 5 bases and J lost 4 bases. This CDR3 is CASSLRAGGSYNEQFF. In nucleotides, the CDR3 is TGTGCCAGCAGCCTCCGAGCGGGAGGATCTTACAATGAGCAGTTCTTC.

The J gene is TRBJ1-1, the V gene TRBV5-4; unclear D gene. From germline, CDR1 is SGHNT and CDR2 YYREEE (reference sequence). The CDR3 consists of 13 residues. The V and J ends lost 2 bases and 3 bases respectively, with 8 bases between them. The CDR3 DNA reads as TGTGCCAGCAGCTTAATGGTGGACACTGAAGCTTTCTTT. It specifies CASSLMVDTEAFF.

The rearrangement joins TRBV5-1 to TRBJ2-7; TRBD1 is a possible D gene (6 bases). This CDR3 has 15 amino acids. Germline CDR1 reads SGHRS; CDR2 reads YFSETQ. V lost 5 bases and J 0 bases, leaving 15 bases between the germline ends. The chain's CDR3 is CASSPSGVSSYEQYF. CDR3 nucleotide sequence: TGCGCCAGCAGTCCTTCAGGGGTCTCCTCCTACGAGCAGTACTTC.

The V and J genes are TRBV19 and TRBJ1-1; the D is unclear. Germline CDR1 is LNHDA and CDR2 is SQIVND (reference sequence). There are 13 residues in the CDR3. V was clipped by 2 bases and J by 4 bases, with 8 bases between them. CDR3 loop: CASSIPGFTEAFF. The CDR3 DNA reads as TGTGCCAGTAGTATACCGGGGTTCACTGAAGCTTTCTTT. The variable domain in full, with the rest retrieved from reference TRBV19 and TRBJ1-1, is DGGITQSPKYLFRKEGQNVTLSCEQNLNHDAMYWYRQDPGQGLRLIYYSQIVNDFQKGDIAEGYSVSREKKESFPLTVTSAQKNPTAFYLCASSIPGFTEAFFGQGTRLTVV.

CDR3 loop: CASSVGLVNTGELFF. In DNA, the CDR3 is TGTGCCAGCAGCGTGGGACTAGTAAACACCGGGGAGCTGTTTTTT. The V call is TRBV5-4, the J call TRBJ2-2, with 8 bases identical to TRBD2. Trimming at V came to 4 bases and at J to 2 bases, leaving 4 bases not matched to a gene. CDR1 and CDR2 from the germline V gene are SGHNT and YYREEE (reference sequence). This CDR3 is built from 15 residues.

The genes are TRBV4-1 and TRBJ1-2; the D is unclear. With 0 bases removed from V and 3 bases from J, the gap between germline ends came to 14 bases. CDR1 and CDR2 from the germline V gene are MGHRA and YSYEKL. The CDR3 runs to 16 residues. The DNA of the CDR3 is TGCGCCAGCAGCCAAGATTTCGGGCTACGATACTATGGCTACACCTTC. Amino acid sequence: CASSQDFGLRYYGYTF.

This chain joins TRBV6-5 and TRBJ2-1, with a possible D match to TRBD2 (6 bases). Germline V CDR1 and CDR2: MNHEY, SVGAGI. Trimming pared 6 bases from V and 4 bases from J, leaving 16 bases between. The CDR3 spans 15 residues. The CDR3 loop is CASRLGGAGYNEQFF. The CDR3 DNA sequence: TGTGCCAGCAGACTCGGGGGAGCGGGTTACAATGAGCAGTTCTTC.

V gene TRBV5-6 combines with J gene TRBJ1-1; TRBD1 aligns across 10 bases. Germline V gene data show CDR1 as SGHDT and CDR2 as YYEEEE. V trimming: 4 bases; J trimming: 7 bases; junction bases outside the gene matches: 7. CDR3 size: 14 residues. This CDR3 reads CASSGDRGYGEAFF. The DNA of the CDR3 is TGTGCCAGCAGCGGGGACAGGGGCTACGGTGAAGCTTTCTTT.

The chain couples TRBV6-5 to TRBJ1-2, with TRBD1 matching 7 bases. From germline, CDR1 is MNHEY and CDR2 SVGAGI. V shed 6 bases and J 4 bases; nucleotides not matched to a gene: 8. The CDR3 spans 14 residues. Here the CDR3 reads CASRDLTGSYGYTF. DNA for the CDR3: TGTGCCAGCAGAGACCTGACAGGGAGCTATGGCTACACCTTC.

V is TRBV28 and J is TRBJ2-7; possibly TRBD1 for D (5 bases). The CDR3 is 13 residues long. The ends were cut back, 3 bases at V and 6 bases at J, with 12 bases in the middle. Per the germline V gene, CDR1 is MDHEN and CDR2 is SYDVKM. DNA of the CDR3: TGTGCCAGCAGTTTGAGTCAGGGAACCGAGCAGTACTTC. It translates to CASSLSQGTEQYF.

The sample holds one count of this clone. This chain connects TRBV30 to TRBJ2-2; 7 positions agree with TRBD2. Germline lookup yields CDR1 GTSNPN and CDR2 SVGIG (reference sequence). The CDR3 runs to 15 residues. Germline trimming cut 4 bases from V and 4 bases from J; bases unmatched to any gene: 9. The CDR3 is CAWTAGAGFTGELFF. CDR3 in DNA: TGTGCCTGGACCGCGGGAGCGGGTTTCACCGGGGAGCTGTTTTTT.

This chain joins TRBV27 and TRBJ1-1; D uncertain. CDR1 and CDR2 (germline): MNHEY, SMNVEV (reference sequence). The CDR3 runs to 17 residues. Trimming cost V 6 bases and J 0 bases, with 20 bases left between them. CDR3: CASSPSFFRGLNTEAFF. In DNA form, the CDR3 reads TGTGCCAGCAGCCCGTCGTTTTTTCGGGGATTGAACACTGAAGCTTTCTTT.

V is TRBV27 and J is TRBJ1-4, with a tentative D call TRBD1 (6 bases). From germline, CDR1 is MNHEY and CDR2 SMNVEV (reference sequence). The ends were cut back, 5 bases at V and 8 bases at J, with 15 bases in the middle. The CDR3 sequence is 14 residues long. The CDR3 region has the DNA TGTGCCAGCAGTCTAACAGGGTACAAGGAAAAACTGTTTTTT. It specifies CASSLTGYKEKLFF.